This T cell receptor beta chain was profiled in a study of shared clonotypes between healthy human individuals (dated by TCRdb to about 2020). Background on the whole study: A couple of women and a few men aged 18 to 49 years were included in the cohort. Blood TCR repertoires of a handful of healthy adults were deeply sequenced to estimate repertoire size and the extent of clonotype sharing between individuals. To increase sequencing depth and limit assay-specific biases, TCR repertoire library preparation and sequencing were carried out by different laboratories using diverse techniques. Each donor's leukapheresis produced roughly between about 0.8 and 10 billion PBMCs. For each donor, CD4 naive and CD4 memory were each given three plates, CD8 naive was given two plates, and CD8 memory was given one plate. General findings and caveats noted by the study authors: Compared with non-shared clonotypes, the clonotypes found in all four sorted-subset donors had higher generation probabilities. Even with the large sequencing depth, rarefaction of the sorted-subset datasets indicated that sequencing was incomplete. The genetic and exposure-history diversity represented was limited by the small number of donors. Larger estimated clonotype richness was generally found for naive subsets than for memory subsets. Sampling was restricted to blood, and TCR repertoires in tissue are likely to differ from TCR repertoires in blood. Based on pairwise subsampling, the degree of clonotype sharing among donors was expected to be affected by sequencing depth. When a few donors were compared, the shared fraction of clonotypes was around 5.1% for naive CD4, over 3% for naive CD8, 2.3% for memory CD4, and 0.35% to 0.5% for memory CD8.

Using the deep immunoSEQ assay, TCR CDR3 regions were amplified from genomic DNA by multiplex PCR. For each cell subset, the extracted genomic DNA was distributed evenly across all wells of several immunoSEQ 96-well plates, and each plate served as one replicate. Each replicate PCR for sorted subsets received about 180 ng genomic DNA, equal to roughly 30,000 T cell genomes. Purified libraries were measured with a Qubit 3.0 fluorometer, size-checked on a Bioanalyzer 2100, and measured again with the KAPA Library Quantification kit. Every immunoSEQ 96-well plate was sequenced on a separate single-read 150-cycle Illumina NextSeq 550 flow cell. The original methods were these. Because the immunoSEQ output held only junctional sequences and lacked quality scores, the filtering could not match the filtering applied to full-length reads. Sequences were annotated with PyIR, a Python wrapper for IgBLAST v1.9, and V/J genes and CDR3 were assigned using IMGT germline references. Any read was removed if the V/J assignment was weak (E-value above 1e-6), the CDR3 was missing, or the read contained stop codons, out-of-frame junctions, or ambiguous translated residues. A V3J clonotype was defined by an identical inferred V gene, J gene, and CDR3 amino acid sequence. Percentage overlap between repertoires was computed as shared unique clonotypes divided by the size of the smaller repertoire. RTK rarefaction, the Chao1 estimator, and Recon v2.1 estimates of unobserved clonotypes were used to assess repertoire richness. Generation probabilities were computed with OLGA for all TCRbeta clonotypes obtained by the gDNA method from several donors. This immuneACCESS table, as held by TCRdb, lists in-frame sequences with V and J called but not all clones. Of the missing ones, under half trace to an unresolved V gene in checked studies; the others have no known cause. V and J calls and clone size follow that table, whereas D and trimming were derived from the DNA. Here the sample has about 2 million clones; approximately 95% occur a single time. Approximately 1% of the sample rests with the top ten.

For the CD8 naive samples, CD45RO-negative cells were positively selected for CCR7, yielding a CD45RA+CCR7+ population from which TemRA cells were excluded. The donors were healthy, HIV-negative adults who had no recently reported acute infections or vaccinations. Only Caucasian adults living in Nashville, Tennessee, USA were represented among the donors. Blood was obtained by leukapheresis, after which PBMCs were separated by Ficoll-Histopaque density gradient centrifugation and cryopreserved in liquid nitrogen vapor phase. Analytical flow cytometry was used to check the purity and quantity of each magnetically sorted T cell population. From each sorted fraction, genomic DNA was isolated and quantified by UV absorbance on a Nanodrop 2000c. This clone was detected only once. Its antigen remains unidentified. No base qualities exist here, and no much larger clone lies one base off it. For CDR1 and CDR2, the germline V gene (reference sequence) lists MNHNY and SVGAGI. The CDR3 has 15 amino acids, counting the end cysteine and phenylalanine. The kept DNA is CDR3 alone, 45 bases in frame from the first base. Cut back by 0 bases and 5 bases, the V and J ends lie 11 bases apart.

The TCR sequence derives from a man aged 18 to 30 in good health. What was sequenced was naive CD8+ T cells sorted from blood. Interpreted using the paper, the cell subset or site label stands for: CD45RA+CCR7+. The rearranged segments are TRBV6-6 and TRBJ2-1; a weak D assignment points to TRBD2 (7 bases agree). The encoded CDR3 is CASSYSGGAHNEQFF. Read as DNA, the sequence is TGTGCCAGCAGTTACTCGGGGGGGGCACACAATGAGCAGTTCTTC.